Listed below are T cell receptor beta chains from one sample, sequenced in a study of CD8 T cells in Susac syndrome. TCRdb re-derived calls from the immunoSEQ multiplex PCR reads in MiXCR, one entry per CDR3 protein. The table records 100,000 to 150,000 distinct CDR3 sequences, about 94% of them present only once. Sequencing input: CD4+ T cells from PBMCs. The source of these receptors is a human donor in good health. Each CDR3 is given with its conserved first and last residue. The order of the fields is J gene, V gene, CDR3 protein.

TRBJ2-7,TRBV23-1,CASSQPPGLAGAKVGYEQYF
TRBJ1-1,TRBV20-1,CSGKEWDTEAFF
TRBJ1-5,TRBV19,CASSRDISAGNQPQHF
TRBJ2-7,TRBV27,CASSRTGDEQYF
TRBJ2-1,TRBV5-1,CASTHPLTSYNEQFF
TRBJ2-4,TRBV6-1,CAPNLEGGPQLNIQYF
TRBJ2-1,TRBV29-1,CSVDRRNEQFF
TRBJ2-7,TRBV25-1,CASSLPPYEQYF
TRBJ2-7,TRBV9,CASSGGQGYEQYF
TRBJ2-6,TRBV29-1,CSVSSALVSGANVLTF
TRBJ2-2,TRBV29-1,CSGRGSGELFF
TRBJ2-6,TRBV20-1,CSAIRLAGTSGANVLTF
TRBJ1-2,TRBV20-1,CSAQVPGGYTF
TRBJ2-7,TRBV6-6,CASSSQWGASWEQYF
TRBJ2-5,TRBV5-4,CASSTLTGTQETQYF
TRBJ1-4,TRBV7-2,CASSFKTTNEKLFF
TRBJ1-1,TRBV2,CASNWDRNTEAFF
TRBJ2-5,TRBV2,CASSGTSGRGETQYF
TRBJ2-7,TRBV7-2,CASSLDGHVYEQYF
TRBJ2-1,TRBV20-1,CSADRDLEQFF
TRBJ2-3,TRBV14,CASSQETLTDTQYF
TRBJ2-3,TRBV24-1,CATSDPGAGGPSDTQYF
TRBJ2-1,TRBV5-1,CASSLGTGGNEQFF
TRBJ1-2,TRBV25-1,CASSEGRGGGYTF
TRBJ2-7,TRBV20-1,CSAPNGREQYF